This TCR beta chain was recovered during a study of Graves' ophthalmopathy and Graves' hyperthyroidism. For repertoire sequencing, the TCR beta CDR3 regions were amplified from RNA transcripts. HTBI primers were employed in first-round RT-PCR, then a second-round multiplex PCR followed. TCRdb re-derived calls from the multiplex PCR reads in MiXCR, one entry per CDR3 protein. The sample contains 500,000 to 700,000 distinct CDR3 sequences, under 45% of which appear only once. The CDR3 runs to 14 residues. Between the trimmed V and J ends, which lost 5 bases and 0 bases, there was a span of 13 bases. Germline CDR1 is DFQATT and CDR2 is SNEGSKA (reference sequence). At least ten counts were recorded for this clonotype. Researchers turned away patients with other autoimmune diseases, uncontrolled infections, pregnancy or lactation.

V is TRBV20-1 and J is TRBJ1-2; D gene uncertain. The TCR sequence derives from an adult man with Graves' hyperthyroidism. The sample consisted of peripheral blood or thyroid tissue (not recorded which). The CDR3 loop is CSAESEDTNYGYTF. The CDR3 DNA follows: TGCAGTGCTGAATCAGAAGACACTAACTATGGCTACACCTTC.